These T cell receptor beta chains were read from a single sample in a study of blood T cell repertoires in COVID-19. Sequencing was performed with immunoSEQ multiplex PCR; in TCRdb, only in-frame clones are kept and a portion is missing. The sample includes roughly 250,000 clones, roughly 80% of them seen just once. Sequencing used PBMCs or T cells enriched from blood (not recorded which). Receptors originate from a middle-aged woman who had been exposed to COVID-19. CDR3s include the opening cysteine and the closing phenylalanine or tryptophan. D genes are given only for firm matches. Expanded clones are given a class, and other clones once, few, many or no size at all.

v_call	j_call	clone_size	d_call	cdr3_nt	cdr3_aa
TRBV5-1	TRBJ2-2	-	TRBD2	TGCGCCAGCAGCCCGACTAGCGGGGGGGCCGGGGCCGGGGAGCTGTTTTTT	CASSPTSGGAGAGELFF
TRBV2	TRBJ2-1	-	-	TGTGCCAGCAGTGGGGGGCTTAGGAGCCTACCCAATGAGCAGTTCTTC	CASSGGLRSLPNEQFF
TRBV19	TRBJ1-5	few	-	TGTGCCAGTAGTACCCCAGATGGTGGTCAGCCCCAGCATTTT	CASSTPDGGQPQHF
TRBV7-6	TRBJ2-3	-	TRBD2	TGTGCCAGCAGCTCTCTTGCGGGGGGGCCGGATACGCAGTATTTT	CASSSLAGGPDTQYF
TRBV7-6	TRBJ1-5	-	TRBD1	TGTGCCAGCAGCCCAAGTCCCGGGACAGGGTTTGGTCAGCCCCAGCATTTT	CASSPSPGTGFGQPQHF
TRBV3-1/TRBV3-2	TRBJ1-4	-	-	TGTGCCAGCAGCCAAGAAAGGGGGGGTAATGAAAAACTGTTTTTT	CASSQERGGNEKLFF
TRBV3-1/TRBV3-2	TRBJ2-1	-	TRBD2	TGTGCCAGCAGCCAAGTGGTACTAGCGGGGGGTAATGAGCAGTTCTTC	CASSQVVLAGGNEQFF
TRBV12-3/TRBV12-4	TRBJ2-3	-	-	TGTGCCAGCAGCCCGGATGGACACTTAACGCAGTATTTT	CASSPDGHLTQYF
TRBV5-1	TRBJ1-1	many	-	TGCGCCAGCAGCTTGCCAGGGGTTGACACTGAAGCTTTCTTT	CASSLPGVDTEAFF
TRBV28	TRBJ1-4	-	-	TGTGCCAGCAGCAAAACAGGGTACAATGAAAAACTGTTTTTT	CASSKTGYNEKLFF
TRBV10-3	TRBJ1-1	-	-	TGTGCCATCAGTGCTAGGCTGAGCACTGAAGCTTTCTTT	CAISARLSTEAFF
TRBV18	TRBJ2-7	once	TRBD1	TGTGCCAGCTCACAAAAAGGACAGGGGGCGGACGAGCAGTACTTC	CASSQKGQGADEQYF
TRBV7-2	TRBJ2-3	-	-	TGTGCCAGCAGCCTATGGACAGCAGGCACAGATACGCAGTATTTT	CASSLWTAGTDTQYF
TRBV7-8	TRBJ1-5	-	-	TGTGCCAGCAGCTGGAGGAGCTCTAGCAATCAGCCCCAGCATTTT	CASSWRSSSNQPQHF
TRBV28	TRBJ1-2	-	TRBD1	TGTGCCAGCAGTCCGGGACAGGGGGGTGGCTACACCTTC	CASSPGQGGGYTF
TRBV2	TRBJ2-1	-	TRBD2	TGTGCCAGCAGGCTAGCGGGGGGACATGAGCAGTTCTTC	CASRLAGGHEQFF
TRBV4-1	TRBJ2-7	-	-	TGCGCCAGCAGCCAACGAACAGGGTTAAATTCCTACGAGCAGTACTTC	CASSQRTGLNSYEQYF
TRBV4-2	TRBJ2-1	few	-	TGTGCCAGCAGCCAAGCGCGGGGCCCCTACAATGAGCAGTTCTTC	CASSQARGPYNEQFF
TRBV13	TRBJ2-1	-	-	TGTGCCAGCAGCTCTAGACTAGGGTTCGATGAGCAGTTCTTC	CASSSRLGFDEQFF
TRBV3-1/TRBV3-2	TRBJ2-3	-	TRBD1	TGTGCCAGCAGCCATCGACAGGGGGTTAACACAGATACGCAGTATTTT	CASSHRQGVNTDTQYF
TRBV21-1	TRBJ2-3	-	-	TGTGCCAGCAGCGACCCAAGGGGGACAGGACCCACAGATACGCAGTATTTT	CASSDPRGTGPTDTQYF
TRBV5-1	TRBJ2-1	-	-	TGCGCCAGCAGCTGGCTAGCTGGCAATGAGCAGTTCTTC	CASSWLAGNEQFF
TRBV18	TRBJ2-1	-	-	TGTGCCAGCTCAACCCGCCGGGGGTCCAATGAGCAGTTCTTC	CASSTRRGSNEQFF
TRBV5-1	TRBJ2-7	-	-	TGCGCCAGCAGCTTGGTATCTACCACCTACGAGCAGTACTTC	CASSLVSTTYEQYF
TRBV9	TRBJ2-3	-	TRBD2	TGTGCCAGCTCGAGCGGGGCCAGTTACGATACGCAGTATTTT	CASSSGASYDTQYF
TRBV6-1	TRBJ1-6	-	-	TGTGCCAGCAGTGCCGGGACATACTCCTTGAGCTCCTATAATTCACCCCTCCACTTT	CASSAGTYSLSSYNSPLHF
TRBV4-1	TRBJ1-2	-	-	TGCGCCAGCAGCCAGGGGCAGGCGGGCTACACCTTC	CASSQGQAGYTF
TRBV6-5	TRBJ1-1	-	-	TGTGCCAGCAGCCCAGGAGGTTCTGAAGCTTTCTTT	CASSPGGSEAFF
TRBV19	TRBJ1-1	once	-	TGTGCCAGTAGGATTCAGGGGACGATGAACACTGAAGCTTTCTTT	CASRIQGTMNTEAFF
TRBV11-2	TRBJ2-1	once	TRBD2	TGTGCCAGCAGCTTAGGACTAGCAGCCAATGAGCAGTTCTTC	CASSLGLAANEQFF
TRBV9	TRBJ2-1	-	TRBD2	TGTGCCAGCAGCGTAGGGGGAGGGCGGGGAGCCTACAATGAGCAGTTCTTC	CASSVGGGRGAYNEQFF
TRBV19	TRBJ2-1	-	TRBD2	TGTGCCAGTAGCCCTACTAGCGGGGCCTACAATGAGCAGTTCTTC	CASSPTSGAYNEQFF
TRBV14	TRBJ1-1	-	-	TGTGCCAGCAGCGAGGACAGACTGAACACTGAAGCTTTCTTT	CASSEDRLNTEAFF
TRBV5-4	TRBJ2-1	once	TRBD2	TGTGCCAGCAGCTTAGGCGGGGGGGCGGGAAATGAGCAGTTCTTC	CASSLGGGAGNEQFF
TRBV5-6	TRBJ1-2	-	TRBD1	TGTGCCAGCAGCTGGGGGACAGCAGTAGGTGGCTACACCTTC	CASSWGTAVGGYTF
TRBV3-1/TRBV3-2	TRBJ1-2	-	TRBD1	TGTGCCAGCAGCCAAGACACAGGGGGCGCGGATGGCTACACCTTC	CASSQDTGGADGYTF
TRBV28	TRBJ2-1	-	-	TGTGCCAGCAGTTTTTCAGGGGCCTCCTACAATGAGCAGTTCTTC	CASSFSGASYNEQFF